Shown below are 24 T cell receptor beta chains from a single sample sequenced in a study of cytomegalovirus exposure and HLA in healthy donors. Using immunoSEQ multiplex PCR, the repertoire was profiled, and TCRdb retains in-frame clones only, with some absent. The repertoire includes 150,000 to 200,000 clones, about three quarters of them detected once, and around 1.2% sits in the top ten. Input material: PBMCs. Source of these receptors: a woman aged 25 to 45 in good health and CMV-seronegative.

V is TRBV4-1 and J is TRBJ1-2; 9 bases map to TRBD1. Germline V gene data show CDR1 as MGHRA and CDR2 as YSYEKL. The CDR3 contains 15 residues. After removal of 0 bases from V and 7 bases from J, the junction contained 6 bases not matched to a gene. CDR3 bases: TGCGCCAGCAGCCAAGAAAGGACAGGGGAGGGTGGCTACACCTTC. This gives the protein CASSQERTGEGGYTF.

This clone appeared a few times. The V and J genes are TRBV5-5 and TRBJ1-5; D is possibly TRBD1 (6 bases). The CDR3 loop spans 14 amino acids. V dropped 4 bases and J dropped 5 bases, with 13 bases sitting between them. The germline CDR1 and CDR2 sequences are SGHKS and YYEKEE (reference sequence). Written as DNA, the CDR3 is TGTGCCAGCAGCGGGGACAATGGATATCAGCCCCAGCATTTT. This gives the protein CASSGDNGYQPQHF. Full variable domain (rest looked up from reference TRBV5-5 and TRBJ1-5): DAGVTQSPTHLIKTRGQQVTLRCSPISGHKSVSWYQQVLGQGPQFIFQYYEKEERGRGNFPDRFSARQFPNYSSELNVNALLLGDSALYLCASSGDNGYQPQHFGDGTRLSIL.

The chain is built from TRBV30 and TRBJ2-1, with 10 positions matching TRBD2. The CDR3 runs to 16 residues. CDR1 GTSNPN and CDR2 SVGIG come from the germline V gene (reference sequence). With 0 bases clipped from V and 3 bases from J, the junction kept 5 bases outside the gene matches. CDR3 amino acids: CAWSVLAGLFYNEQFF. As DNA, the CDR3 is TGTGCCTGGAGTGTACTAGCGGGGCTATTCTACAATGAGCAGTTCTTC.

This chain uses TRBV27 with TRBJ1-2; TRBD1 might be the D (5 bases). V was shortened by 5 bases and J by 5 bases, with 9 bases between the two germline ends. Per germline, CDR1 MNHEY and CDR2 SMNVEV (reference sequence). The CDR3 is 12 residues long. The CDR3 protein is CASSPRGYGYTF. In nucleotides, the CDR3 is TGTGCCAGCAGTCCTCGGGGGTATGGCTACACCTTC.

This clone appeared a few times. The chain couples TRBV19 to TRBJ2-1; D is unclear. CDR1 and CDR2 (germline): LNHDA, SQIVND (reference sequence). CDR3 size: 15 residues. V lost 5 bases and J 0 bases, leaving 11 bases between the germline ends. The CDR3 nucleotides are TGTGCCAGTAGTGGCCCATCCAGCTCCTACAATGAGCAGTTCTTC. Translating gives CASSGPSSSYNEQFF.

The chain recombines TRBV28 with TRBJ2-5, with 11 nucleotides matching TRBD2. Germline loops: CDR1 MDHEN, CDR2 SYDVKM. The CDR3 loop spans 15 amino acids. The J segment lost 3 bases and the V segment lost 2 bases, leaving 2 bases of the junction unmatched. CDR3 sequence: CASSLALAGEETQYF. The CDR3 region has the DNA TGTGCCAGCAGTTTAGCACTAGCGGGGGAAGAGACCCAGTACTTC.

The CDR3 DNA reads as TGTGCCAGCAGTTCCCAGAGGGCCGATAGCAATCAGCCCCAGCATTTT. This translates into CASSSQRADSNQPQHF. This rearrangement joins TRBV28 to TRBJ1-5, with D unresolved. Germline CDR1 reads MDHEN; CDR2 reads SYDVKM. The germline V and J ends were trimmed by 4 bases and 0 bases, with 13 bases remaining between them. This CDR3 is 16 amino acids long.

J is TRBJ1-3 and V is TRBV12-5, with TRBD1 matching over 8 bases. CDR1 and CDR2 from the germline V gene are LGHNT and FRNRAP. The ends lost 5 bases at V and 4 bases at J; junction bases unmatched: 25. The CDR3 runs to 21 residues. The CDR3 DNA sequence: TGTGCTAGTGGTCCCGAATTTGAACTGGACAGGGAGGAGAATACGGGAAACACCATATATTTT. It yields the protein CASGPEFELDREENTGNTIYF.

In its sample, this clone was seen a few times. DNA for the CDR3: TGTGCCAGCAGTGTGATACAGGCGGTCTCCTACGAGCAGTACTTC. This translates into CASSVIQAVSYEQYF. J is TRBJ2-7 and V is TRBV27; D might be TRBD1 (5 bases). CDR1 and CDR2 from the germline V gene are MNHEY and SMNVEV (reference sequence). The CDR3 has 15 amino acids. V lost 5 bases and J lost 0, with 14 bases in between.

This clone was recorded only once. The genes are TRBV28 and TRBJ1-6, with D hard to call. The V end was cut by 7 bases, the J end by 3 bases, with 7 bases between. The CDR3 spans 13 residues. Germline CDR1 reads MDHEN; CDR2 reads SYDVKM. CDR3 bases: TGTGCCAGCAAAGGAGACTATAATTCACCCCTCCACTTT. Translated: CASKGDYNSPLHF.

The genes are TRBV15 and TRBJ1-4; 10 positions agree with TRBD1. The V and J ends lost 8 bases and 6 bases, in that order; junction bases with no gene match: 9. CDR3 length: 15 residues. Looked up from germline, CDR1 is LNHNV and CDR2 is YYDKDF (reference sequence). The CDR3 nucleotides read TGTGCCACCCCAGACGCTGGGACAGGGGATGAAAAACTGTTTTTT. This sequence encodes CATPDAGTGDEKLFF.

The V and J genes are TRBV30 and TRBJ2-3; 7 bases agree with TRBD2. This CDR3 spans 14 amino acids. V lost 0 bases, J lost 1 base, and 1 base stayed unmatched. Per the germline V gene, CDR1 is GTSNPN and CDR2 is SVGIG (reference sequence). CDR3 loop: CAWSVGGGTDTQYF. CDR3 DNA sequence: TGTGCCTGGAGTGTGGGGGGGGGCACAGATACGCAGTATTTT.

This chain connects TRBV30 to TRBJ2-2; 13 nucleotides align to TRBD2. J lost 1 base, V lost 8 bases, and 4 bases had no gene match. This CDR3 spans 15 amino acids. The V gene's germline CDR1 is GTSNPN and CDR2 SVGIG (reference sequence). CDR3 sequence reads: CAKGLAGLNTGELFF. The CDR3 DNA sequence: TGTGCCAAGGGACTAGCGGGACTGAACACCGGGGAGCTGTTTTTT.

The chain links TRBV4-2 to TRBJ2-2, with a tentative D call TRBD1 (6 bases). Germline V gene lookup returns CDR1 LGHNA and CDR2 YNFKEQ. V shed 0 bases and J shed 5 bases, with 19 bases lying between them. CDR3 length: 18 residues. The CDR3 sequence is CASSQERVLGGMTGELFF. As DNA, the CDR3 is TGTGCCAGCAGCCAAGAACGGGTACTAGGGGGAATGACCGGGGAGCTGTTTTTT.

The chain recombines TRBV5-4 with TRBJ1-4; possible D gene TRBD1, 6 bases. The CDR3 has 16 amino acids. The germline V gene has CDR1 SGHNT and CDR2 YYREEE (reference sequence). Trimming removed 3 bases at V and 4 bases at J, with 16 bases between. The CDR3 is CASSSNTGPHNEKLFF. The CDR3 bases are TGTGCCAGCAGCTCGAACACAGGGCCGCATAATGAAAAACTGTTTTTT.

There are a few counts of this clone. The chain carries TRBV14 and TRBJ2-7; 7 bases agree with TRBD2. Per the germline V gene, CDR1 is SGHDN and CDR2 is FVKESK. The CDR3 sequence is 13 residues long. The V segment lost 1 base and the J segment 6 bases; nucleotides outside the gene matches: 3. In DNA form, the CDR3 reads TGTGCCAGCAGCCAAGGTCTAGCGGTCGAGCAGTACTTC. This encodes CASSQGLAVEQYF.

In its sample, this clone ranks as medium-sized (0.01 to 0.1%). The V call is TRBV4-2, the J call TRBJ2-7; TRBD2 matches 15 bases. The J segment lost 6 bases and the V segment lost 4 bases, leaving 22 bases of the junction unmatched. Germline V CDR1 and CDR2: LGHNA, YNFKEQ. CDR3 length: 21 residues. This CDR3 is CASSLRADRGLAGGPGGEQYF. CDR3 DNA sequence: TGTGCCAGCAGCCTAAGGGCGGACAGAGGACTAGCGGGAGGGCCTGGGGGCGAGCAGTACTTC.

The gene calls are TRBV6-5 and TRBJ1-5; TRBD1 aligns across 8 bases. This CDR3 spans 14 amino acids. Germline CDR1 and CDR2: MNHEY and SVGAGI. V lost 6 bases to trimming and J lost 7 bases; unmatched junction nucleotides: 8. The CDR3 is CASSLGQGRQPQHF. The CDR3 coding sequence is TGTGCCAGCAGCCTTGGACAGGGCAGGCAGCCCCAGCATTTT.

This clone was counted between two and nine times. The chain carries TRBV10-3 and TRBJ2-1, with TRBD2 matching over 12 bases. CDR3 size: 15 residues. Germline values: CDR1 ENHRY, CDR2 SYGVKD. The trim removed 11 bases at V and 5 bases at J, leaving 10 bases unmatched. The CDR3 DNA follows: TGTGCCGTACGGACTAGCGGGGCACCTAACAATGAGCAGTTCTTC. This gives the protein CAVRTSGAPNNEQFF.

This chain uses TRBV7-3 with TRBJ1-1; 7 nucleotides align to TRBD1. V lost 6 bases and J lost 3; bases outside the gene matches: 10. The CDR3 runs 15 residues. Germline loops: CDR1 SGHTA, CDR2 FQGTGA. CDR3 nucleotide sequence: TGTGCCAGCAGTTCTCAGGGGGTTAGGTACACTGAAGCTTTCTTT. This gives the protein CASSSQGVRYTEAFF.

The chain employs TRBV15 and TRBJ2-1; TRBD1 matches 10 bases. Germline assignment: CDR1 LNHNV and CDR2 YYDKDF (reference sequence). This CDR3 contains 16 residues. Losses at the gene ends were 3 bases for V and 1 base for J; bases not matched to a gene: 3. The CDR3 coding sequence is TGTGCCACCAGCAGCGTGGACAGGGGGTCCTACAATGAGCAGTTCTTC. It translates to CATSSVDRGSYNEQFF.

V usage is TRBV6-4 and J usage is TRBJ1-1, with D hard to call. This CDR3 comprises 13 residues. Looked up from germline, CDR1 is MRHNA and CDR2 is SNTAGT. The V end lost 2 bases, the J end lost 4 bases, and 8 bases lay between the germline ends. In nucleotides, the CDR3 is TGTGCCAGCAGTGACAGGCGGGGCACTGAAGCTTTCTTT. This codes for CASSDRRGTEAFF.

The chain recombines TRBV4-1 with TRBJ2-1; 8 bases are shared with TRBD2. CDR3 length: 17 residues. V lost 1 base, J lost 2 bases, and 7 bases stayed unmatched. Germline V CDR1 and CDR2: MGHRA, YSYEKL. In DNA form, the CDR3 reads TGCGCCAGCAGCCAAGGACCGCGGGGGGTTGCCTACAATGAGCAGTTCTTC. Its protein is CASSQGPRGVAYNEQFF.

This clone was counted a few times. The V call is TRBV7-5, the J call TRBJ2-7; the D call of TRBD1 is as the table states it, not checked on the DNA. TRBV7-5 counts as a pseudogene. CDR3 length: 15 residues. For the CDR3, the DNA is TGTGTCAGAAGCTTTGAGACAGGCGTATCCTACGAGCAGTACTTC. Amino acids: CVRSFETGVSYEQYF.